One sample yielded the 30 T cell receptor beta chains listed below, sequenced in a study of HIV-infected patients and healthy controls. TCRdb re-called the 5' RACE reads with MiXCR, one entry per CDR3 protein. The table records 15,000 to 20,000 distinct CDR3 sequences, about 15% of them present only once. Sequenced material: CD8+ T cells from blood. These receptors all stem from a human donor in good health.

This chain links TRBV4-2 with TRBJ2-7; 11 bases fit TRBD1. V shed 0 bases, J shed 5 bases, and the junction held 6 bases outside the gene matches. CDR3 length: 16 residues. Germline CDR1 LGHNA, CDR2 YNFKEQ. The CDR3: CASSQEWTGGFNEQYF. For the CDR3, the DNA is TGTGCCAGCAGCCAAGAGTGGACAGGGGGCTTCAACGAGCAGTACTTC.

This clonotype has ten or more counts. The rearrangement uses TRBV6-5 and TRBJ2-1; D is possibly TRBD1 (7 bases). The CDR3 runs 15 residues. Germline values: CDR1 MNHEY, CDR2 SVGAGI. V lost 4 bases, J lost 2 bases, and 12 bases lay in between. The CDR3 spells CASSSRGTAYNEQFF. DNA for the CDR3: TGTGCCAGCAGTTCGCGCGGGACAGCCTACAATGAGCAGTTCTTC.

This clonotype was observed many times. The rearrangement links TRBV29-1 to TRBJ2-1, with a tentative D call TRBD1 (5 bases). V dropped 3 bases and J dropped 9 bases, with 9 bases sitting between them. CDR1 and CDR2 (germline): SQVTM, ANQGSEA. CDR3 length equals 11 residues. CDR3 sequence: CSVETDGEQFF. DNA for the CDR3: TGCAGCGTTGAGACAGACGGTGAGCAGTTCTTC.

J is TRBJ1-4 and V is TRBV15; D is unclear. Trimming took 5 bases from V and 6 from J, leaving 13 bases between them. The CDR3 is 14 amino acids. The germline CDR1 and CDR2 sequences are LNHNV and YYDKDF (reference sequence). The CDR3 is CATSEGVGDEKLFF. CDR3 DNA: TGTGCCACCAGCGAGGGAGTAGGCGATGAAAAACTGTTTTTT.

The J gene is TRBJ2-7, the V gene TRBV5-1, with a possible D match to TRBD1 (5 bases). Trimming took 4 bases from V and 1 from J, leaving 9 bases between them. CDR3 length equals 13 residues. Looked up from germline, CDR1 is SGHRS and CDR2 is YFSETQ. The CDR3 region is CASSQGLSYEQYF. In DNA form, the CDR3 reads TGCGCCAGCAGCCAGGGCCTGTCCTACGAGCAGTACTTC.

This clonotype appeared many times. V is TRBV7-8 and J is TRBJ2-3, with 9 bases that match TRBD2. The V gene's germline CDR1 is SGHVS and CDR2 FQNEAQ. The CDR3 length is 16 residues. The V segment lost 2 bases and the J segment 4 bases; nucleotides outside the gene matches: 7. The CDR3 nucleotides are TGTGCCAGCAGCTTATTTAGCGGGAGACTGTCAGATACGCAGTATTTT. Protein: CASSLFSGRLSDTQYF.

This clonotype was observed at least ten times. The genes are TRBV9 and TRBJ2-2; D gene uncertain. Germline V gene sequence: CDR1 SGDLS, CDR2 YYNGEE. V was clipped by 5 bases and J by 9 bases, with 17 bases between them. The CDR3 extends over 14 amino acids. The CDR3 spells CASSPPTAPRELFF. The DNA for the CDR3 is TGTGCCAGCAGTCCTCCTACGGCCCCGAGGGAGCTGTTTTTT.

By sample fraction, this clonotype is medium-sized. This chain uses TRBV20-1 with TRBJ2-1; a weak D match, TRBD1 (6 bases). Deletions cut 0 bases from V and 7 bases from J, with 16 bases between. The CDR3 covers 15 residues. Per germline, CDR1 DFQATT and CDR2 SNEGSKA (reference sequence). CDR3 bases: TGCAGTGCTAGAGATCTCCGGGACAACCAGAATGAGCAGTTCTTC. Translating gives CSARDLRDNQNEQFF.

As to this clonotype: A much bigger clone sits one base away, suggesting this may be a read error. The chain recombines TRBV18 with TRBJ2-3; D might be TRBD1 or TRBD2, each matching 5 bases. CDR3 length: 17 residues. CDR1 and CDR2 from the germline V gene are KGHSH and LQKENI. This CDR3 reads CASSRPGAAVGTNTQYF. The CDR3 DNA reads TGTGCCAGCTCACGGCCCGGGGCGGCAGTGGGCACAAATACGCAGTATTTT. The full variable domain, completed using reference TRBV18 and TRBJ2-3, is NAGVMQNPRHLVRRRGQEARLRCSPMKGHSHVYWYRQLPEEGLKFMVYLQKENIIDESGMPKERFSAEFPKEGPSILRIQQVVRGDSAAYFCASSRPGAAVGTNTQYFGPGTRLTVL.

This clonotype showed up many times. The CDR3 sequence is CASSLADNDGEAFF. The CDR3 DNA reads as TGTGCCAGCAGCTTAGCGGATAACGATGGTGAAGCTTTCTTT. The chain carries TRBV7-9 and TRBJ1-1, with unresolved D. Germline V gene lookup returns CDR1 SEHNR and CDR2 FQNEAQ (reference sequence). V was clipped by 0 bases and J by 7 bases, with 12 bases between them. This CDR3 is 14 amino acids long.

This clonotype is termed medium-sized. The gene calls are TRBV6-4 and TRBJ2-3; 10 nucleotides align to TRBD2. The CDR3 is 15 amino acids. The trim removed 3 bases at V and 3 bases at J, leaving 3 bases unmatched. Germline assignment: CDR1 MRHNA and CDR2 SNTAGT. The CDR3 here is CASSELAGSTDTQYF. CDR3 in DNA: TGTGCCAGCAGTGAACTAGCGGGAAGTACAGATACGCAGTATTTT.

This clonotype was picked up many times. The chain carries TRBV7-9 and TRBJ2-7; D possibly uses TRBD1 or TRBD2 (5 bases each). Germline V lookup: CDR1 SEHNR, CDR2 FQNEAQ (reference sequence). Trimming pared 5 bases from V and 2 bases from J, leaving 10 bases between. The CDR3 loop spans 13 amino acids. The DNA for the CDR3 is TGTGCCAGCAGCAATCCGGGACCCTACGAGCAGTACTTC. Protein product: CASSNPGPYEQYF.

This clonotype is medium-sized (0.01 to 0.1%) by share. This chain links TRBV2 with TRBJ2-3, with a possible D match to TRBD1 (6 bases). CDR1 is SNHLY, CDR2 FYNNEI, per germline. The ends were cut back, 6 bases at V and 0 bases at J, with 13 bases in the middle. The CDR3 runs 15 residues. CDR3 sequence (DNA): TGTGCCAGCAGCCCCGGGACATCTAGCACAGATACGCAGTATTTT. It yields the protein CASSPGTSSTDTQYF. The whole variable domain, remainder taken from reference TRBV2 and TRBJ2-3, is EPEVTQTPSHQVTQMGQEVILRCVPISNHLYFYWYRQILGQKVEFLVSFYNNEISEKSEIFDDQFSVERPDGSNFTLKIRSTKLEDSAMYFCASSPGTSSTDTQYFGPGTRLTVL.

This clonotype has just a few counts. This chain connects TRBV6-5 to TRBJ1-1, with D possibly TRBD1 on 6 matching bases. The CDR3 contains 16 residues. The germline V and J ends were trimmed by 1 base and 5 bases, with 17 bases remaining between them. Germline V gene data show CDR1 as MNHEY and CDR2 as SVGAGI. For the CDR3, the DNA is TGTGCCAGCAGTTACTTCCCAACAGGGCAGAAGACTGAAGCTTTCTTT. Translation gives CASSYFPTGQKTEAFF.

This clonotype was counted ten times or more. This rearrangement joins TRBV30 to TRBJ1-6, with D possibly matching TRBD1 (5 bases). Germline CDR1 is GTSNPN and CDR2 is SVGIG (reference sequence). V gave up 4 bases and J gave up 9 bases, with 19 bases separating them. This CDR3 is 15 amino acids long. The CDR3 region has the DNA TGTGCCTGGACCCAAAAGGTTGACGGGGGTTCACCCCTCCACTTT. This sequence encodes CAWTQKVDGGSPLHF.

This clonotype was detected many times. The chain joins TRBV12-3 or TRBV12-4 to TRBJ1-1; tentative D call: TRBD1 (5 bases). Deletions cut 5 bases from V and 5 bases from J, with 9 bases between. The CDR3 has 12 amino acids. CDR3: CASSPEGTEAFF. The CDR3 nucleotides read TGTGCCAGCAGTCCCGAGGGGACTGAAGCTTTCTTT.

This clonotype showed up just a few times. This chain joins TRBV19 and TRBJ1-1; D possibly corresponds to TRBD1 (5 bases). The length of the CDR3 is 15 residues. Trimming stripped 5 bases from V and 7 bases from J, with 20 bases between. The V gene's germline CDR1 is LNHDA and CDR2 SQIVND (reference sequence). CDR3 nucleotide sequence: TGTGCCAGTAGTCTCCGAGGGGAGAGACCCCATGAAGCTTTCTTT. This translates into CASSLRGERPHEAFF.

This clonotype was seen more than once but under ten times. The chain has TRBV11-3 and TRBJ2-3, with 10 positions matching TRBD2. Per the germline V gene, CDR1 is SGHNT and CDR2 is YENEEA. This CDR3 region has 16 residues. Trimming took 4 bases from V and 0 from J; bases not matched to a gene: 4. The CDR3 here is CASSSFSGRSTDTQYF. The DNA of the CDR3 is TGTGCCAGCAGCTCCTTTAGCGGGAGGAGCACAGATACGCAGTATTTT.

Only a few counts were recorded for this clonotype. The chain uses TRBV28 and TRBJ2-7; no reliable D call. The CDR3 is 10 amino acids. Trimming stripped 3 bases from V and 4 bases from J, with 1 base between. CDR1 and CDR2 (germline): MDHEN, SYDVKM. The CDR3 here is CASSLYEQYF. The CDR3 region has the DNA TGTGCCAGCAGTTTGTACGAGCAGTACTTC. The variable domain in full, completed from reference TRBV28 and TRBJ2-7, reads DVKVTQSSRYLVKRTGEKVFLECVQDMDHENMFWYRQDPGLGLRLIYFSYDVKMKEKGDIPEGYSVSREKKERFSLILESASTNQTSMYLCASSLYEQYFGPGTRLTVT.

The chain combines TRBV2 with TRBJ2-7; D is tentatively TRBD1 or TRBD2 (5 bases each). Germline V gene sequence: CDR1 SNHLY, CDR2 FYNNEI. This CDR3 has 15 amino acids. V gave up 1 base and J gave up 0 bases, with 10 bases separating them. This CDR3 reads CASSEVGASSYEQYF. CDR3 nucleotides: TGTGCCAGCAGTGAAGTCGGGGCCAGCTCCTACGAGCAGTACTTC.

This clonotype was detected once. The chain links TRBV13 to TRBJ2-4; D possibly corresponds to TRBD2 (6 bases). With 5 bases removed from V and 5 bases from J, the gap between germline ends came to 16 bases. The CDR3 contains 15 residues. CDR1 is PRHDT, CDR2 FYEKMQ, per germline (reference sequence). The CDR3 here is CASSPRGLAENIQYF. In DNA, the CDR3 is TGTGCCAGCAGCCCTCGGGGACTGGCGGAAAACATTCAGTACTTC.

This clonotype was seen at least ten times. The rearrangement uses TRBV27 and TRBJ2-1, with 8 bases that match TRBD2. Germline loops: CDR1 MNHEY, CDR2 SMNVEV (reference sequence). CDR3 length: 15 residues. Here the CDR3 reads CAISPGLGPADEQFF. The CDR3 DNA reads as TGTGCTATTTCCCCGGGACTAGGGCCGGCAGATGAGCAGTTCTTC.

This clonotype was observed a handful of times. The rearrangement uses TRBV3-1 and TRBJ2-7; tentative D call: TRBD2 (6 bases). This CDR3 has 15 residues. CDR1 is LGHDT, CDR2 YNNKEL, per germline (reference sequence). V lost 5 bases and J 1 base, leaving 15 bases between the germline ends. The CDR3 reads CASSLGRDWSYEQYF. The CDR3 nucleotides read TGTGCCAGCAGCTTGGGCAGGGACTGGTCCTACGAGCAGTACTTC.

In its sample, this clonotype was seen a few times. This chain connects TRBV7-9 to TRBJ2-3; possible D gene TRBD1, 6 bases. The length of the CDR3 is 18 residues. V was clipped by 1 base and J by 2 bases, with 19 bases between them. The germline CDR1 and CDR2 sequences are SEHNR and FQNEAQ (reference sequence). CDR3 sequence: CASSLEYTGQGHTDTQYF. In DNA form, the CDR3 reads TGTGCCAGCAGCTTAGAGTATACAGGGCAGGGACACACAGATACGCAGTATTTT.

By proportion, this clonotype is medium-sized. The CDR3 coding sequence is TGCAGTGGAGGGGGGGAGCGTGAGCAGTTCTTC. Translation gives CSGGGEREQFF. The chain combines TRBV20-1 with TRBJ2-1; D is perhaps TRBD2 (7 bases). Per germline, CDR1 DFQATT and CDR2 SNEGSKA (reference sequence). With 7 bases removed from V and 9 bases from J, the gap between germline ends came to 13 bases. The CDR3 has 11 amino acids.

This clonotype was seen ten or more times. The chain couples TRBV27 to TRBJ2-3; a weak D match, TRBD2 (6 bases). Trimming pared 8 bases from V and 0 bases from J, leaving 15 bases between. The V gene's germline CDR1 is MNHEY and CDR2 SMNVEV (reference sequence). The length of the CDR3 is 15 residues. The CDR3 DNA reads TGTGCCAGCGGAGGACTACAATCTAGCACAGATACGCAGTATTTT. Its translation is CASGGLQSSTDTQYF.

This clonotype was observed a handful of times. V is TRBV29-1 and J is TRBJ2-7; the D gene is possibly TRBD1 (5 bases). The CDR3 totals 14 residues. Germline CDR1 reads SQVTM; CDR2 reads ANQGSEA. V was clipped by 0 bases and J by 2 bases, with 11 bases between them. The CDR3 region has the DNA TGCAGCGTTGAAGATGGGGCCCGAGCCTACGAGCAGTACTTC. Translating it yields CSVEDGARAYEQYF.

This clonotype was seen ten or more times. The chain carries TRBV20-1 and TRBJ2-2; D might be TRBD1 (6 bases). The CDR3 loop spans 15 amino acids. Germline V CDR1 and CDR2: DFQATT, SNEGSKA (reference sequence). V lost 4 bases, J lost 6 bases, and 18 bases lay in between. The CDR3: CSATSVEGDSGELFF. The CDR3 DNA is TGCAGTGCTACCTCCGTTGAGGGGGATTCCGGGGAGCTGTTTTTT.

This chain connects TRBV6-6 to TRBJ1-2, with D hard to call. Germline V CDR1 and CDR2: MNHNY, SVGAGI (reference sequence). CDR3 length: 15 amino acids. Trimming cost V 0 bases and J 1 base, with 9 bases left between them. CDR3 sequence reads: CASSYSGLSNYGYTF. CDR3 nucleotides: TGTGCCAGCAGTTACTCAGGACTCAGTAACTATGGCTACACCTTC.

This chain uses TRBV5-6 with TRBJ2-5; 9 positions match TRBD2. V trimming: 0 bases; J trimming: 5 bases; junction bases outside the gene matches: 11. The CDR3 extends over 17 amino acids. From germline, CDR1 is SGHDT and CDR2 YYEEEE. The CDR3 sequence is CASSLGWLAGFWETQYF. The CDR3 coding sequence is TGTGCCAGCAGCTTGGGTTGGCTAGCGGGATTCTGGGAGACCCAGTACTTC.